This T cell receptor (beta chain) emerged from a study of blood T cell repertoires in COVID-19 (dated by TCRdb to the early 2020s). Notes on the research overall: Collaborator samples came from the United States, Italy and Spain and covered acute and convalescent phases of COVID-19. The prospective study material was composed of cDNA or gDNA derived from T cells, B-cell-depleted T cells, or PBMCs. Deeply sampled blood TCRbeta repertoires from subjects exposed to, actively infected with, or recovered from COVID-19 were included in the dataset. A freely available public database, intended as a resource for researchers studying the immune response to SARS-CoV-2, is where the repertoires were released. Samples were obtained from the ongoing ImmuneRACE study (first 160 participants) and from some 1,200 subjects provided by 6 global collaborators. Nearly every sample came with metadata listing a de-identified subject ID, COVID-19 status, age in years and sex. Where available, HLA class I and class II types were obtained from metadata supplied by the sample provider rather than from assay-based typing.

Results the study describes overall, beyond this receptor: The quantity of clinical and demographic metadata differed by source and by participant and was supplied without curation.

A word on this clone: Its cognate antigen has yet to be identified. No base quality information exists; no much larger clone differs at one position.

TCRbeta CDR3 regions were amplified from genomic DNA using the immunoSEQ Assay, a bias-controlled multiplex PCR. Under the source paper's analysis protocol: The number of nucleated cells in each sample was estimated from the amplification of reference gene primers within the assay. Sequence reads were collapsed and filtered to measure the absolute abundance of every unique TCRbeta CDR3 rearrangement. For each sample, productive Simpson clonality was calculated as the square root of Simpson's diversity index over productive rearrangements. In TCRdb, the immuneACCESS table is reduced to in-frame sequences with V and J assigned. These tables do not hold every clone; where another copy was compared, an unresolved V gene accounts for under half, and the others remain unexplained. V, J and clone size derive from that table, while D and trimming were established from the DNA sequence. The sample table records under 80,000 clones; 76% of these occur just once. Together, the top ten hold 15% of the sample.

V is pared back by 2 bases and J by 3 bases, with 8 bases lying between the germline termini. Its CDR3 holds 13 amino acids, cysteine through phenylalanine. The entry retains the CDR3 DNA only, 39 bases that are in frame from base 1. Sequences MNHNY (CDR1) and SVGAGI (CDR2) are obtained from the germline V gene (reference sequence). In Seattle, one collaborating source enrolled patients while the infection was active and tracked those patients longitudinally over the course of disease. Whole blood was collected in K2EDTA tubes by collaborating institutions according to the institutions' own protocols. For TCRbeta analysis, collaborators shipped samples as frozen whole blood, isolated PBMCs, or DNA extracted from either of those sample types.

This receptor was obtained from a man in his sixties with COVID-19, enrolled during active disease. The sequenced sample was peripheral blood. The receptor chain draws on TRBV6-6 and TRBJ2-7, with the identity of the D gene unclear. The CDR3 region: CASSYLAFYEQYF. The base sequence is TGTGCCAGCAGTTACCTGGCCTTCTACGAGCAGTACTTC.